Presented here are 25 T cell receptor beta chains from one specimen sequenced in a study of blood T cells in healthy people across ages. Next came a second PCR, run for about 6 to 11 cycles, which used a sample-barcoded 5' primer along with a J-beta primer mix. From the 5' RACE reads, TCRdb called clonotypes with MiXCR, one entry per CDR3 protein. The data contain 920,000 or so distinct CDR3 sequences, more than 40% of them singletons. Sequencing input: blood. These receptors originate from a woman aged 55-70 years in good health.

The chain joins TRBV6-6 to TRBJ1-2; D is undetermined. The CDR3 is 15 residues long. Trimming removed 0 bases at V and 8 bases at J, with 16 bases between. Germline V gene lookup returns CDR1 MNHNY and CDR2 SVGAGI (reference sequence). The CDR3 region is CASSYSSAALAGYTF. DNA of the CDR3: TGTGCCAGCAGTTACTCGAGCGCCGCCTTGGCGGGCTACACCTTC.

This clonotype was seen a few times. This chain joins TRBV7-8 and TRBJ1-5, with D unresolved. V was pared by 5 bases and J by 0 bases, with 11 bases between. In germline, CDR1 is SGHVS, CDR2 FQNEAQ. The CDR3 length is 15 residues. Here the CDR3 DNA reads TGTGCCAGCAGCCTCGACGGACGTAGCAATCAGCCCCAGCATTTT. Protein sequence: CASSLDGRSNQPQHF. The full variable domain, completed using reference TRBV7-8 and TRBJ1-5, is GAGVSQSPRYKVAKRGQDVALRCDPISGHVSLFWYQQALGQGPEFLTYFQNEAQLDKSGLPSDRFFAERPEGSVSTLKIQRTQQEDSAVYLCASSLDGRSNQPQHFGDGTRLSIL.

The chain links TRBV20-1 to TRBJ2-3, with TRBD1 as a possible D gene (6 bases). The CDR3 is 13 residues long. Looked up from germline, CDR1 is DFQATT and CDR2 is SNEGSKA (reference sequence). V lost 5 bases and J 0 bases, leaving 9 bases between the germline ends. The CDR3 bases are TGCAGTGCTTATGGACAGAGCACAGATACGCAGTATTTT. Its translation: CSAYGQSTDTQYF.

The gene calls are TRBV12-3 or TRBV12-4 and TRBJ2-2, with TRBD2 identical over 11 bases. After removal of 3 bases from V and 7 bases from J, the junction contained 7 bases not matched to a gene. The CDR3 is 16 amino acids. CDR3 in amino acids: CASSFTSGSYGGELFF. The CDR3 DNA follows: TGTGCCAGCAGTTTCACTAGCGGGAGCTATGGCGGGGAGCTGTTTTTT.

CDR3 residues: CASSPSPGRADTQYF. The CDR3 bases are TGTGCCAGCAGCCCATCTCCCGGGAGAGCAGATACGCAGTATTTT. The rearrangement joins TRBV11-2 to TRBJ2-3; tentative D call: TRBD2 (6 bases). V lost 5 bases and J 4 bases, leaving 16 bases between the germline ends. The length of the CDR3 is 15 residues. Germline V gene data show CDR1 as SGHAT and CDR2 as FQNNGV.

This clonotype was detected a few times. This chain connects TRBV20-1 to TRBJ2-4, with D unresolved. Germline-derived CDR1 and CDR2 are DFQATT and SNEGSKA (reference sequence). The CDR3 sequence is 15 residues long. The ends were cut back, 3 bases at V and 0 bases at J, with 12 bases in the middle. Here the CDR3 reads CSASVGSRAKNIQYF. The CDR3 nucleotides read TGCAGTGCTAGTGTAGGATCTCGAGCCAAAAACATTCAGTACTTC.

V and J are TRBV6-1 and TRBJ2-1; 9 nucleotides match TRBD2. The CDR3 runs to 17 residues. The ends lost 8 bases at V and 0 bases at J; junction bases unmatched: 11. CDR1 MNHNS and CDR2 SASEGT come from the germline V gene. CDR3 nucleotides: TGTGCCAGCCTGACGACTAGCGGAGGGAGCTCCTACAATGAGCAGTTCTTC. It is translated as CASLTTSGGSSYNEQFF.

This clonotype was recorded once. The rearrangement uses TRBV6-5 and TRBJ2-3, with D uncertain. V dropped 6 bases and J dropped 4 bases, with 14 bases sitting between them. This CDR3 is built from 14 residues. Germline CDR1 reads MNHEY; CDR2 reads SVGAGI. CDR3 in amino acids: CASRRRTSADTQYF. DNA of the CDR3: TGTGCCAGCAGACGACGAACGAGCGCAGATACGCAGTATTTT.

This clonotype came up a few times. The chain links TRBV19 to TRBJ2-3, with 9 bases matching TRBD2. V lost 5 bases, J lost 4 bases, and 10 bases stayed unmatched. The germline V gene encodes CDR1 LNHDA and CDR2 SQIVND (reference sequence). The CDR3 is made up of 16 amino acids. The CDR3 here is CASSESVAGVADTQYF. CDR3 nucleotide sequence: TGTGCCAGTAGTGAGTCGGTAGCGGGAGTGGCAGATACGCAGTATTTT. The full variable domain, completed using reference TRBV19 and TRBJ2-3, is DGGITQSPKYLFRKEGQNVTLSCEQNLNHDAMYWYRQDPGQGLRLIYYSQIVNDFQKGDIAEGYSVSREKKESFPLTVTSAQKNPTAFYLCASSESVAGVADTQYFGPGTRLTVL.

This chain uses TRBV10-3 with TRBJ2-1; tentatively, D is TRBD2 (6 bases). Trimming cost V 6 bases and J 7 bases, with 19 bases left between them. CDR3 length: 15 amino acids. Germline values: CDR1 ENHRY, CDR2 SYGVKD. CDR3 loop: CAISNQRVSGNEQFF. For the CDR3, the DNA is TGTGCCATCAGCAACCAGCGGGTCTCGGGGAATGAGCAGTTCTTC.

The chain is built from TRBV29-1 and TRBJ2-7; 7 bases are a match to TRBD1. The junction had 12 bases not matched to a gene; V was cut back by 4 bases and J by 3 bases. Germline lookup yields CDR1 SQVTM and CDR2 ANQGSEA. The CDR3 is 15 amino acids. The CDR3 here is CSVGLGRRGNYEQYF. CDR3 DNA sequence: TGCAGCGTTGGGCTGGGACGCAGGGGGAACTACGAGCAGTACTTC.

The chain recombines TRBV6-5 with TRBJ1-6; TRBD1 is a possible D gene (5 bases). Germline V gene sequence: CDR1 MNHEY, CDR2 SVGAGI. V shed 6 bases and J shed 7 bases, with 13 bases lying between them. The CDR3 covers 14 residues. In DNA, the CDR3 is TGTGCCAGCAGCCAAAGGGGTCAAAATTCACCCCTCCACTTT. It yields the protein CASSQRGQNSPLHF.

The chain uses TRBV9 and TRBJ2-4; maybe TRBD1 (5 bases). TRBJ2-5 matches the DNA end more closely, so the J call is doubtful. CDR3 length: 14 amino acids. Per the germline V gene, CDR1 is SGDLS and CDR2 is YYNGEE. The CDR3 protein is CASSVGRVGETQYF. In DNA form, the CDR3 reads TGTGCCAGCAGCGTCGGCAGGGTAGGAGAGACCCAGTACTTC.

The chain combines TRBV4-1 with TRBJ1-4, with 9 bases identical to TRBD1. The length of the CDR3 is 16 residues. The germline gives CDR1 MGHRA, CDR2 YSYEKL. V was pared by 4 bases and J by 4 bases, with 7 bases of the junction left unmatched. The CDR3: CASSRDREQDNEKLFF. In DNA form, the CDR3 reads TGCGCCAGCAGCCGGGACAGGGAACAGGATAATGAAAAACTGTTTTTT.

This clonotype was found a few times. The chain employs TRBV7-8 and TRBJ2-7; D not resolved. The V and J ends lost 1 base and 0 bases respectively, with 10 bases between them. The CDR3 sequence is 15 residues long. The germline V gene encodes CDR1 SGHVS and CDR2 FQNEAQ. CDR3 DNA sequence: TGTGCCAGCAGCTTAGTCGAGGACGGCTCCTACGAGCAGTACTTC. The encoded protein is CASSLVEDGSYEQYF.

The chain has TRBV5-1 and TRBJ2-7; 9 bases are shared with TRBD2. The CDR3 runs to 15 residues. After removal of 0 bases from V and 7 bases from J, the junction contained 8 bases not matched to a gene. The germline gives CDR1 SGHRS, CDR2 YFSETQ. The CDR3 DNA follows: TGCGCCAGCAGCTTGGGGTTAGCGGGAGATGTGGAGCAGTACTTC. Translation gives CASSLGLAGDVEQYF.

The CDR3 sequence: CASSLGHGFALNTEAFF. The DNA for the CDR3 is TGTGCCAGCAGTCTAGGTCATGGCTTTGCGCTGAACACTGAAGCTTTCTTT. V gene TRBV28 combines with J gene TRBJ1-1; D is ambiguous. V was trimmed by 5 bases and J by 0 bases, leaving 19 bases between them. The CDR3 is 17 amino acids. Germline V gene data show CDR1 as MDHEN and CDR2 as SYDVKM.

This chain connects TRBV4-1 to TRBJ2-3; the D gene is possibly TRBD2 (5 bases). V was clipped by 4 bases and J by 2 bases, with 13 bases between them. Germline CDR1 is MGHRA and CDR2 is YSYEKL. The CDR3 extends over 15 amino acids. The CDR3 protein is CASSPLEGNTDTQYF. Written as DNA, the CDR3 is TGCGCCAGCAGCCCCCTTGAGGGTAACACAGATACGCAGTATTTT.

The chain recombines TRBV20-1 with TRBJ2-2, with 10 bases fitting TRBD2. Unmatched junction bases numbered 13, after V lost 0 bases and J lost 0 bases. This CDR3 region has 20 residues. CDR1 DFQATT and CDR2 SNEGSKA come from the germline V gene (reference sequence). CDR3 region: CSARDHYGLAGAANTGELFF. In DNA form, the CDR3 reads TGCAGTGCTAGAGATCACTACGGCCTAGCGGGAGCCGCGAACACCGGGGAGCTGTTTTTT.

V and J are TRBV11-2 and TRBJ2-3; the D gene could be TRBD1 or TRBD2 (5 bases each). The germline gives CDR1 SGHAT, CDR2 FQNNGV. V was clipped by 1 base and J by 2 bases, with 19 bases between them. The CDR3 runs to 18 residues. This CDR3 reads CASSLGLGTGRYTDTQYF. CDR3 nucleotides: TGTGCCAGCAGCTTAGGTCTTGGGACGGGACGCTACACAGATACGCAGTATTTT.

The rearrangement uses TRBV20-1 and TRBJ2-2, with TRBD2 matching over 7 bases. The V gene's germline CDR1 is DFQATT and CDR2 SNEGSKA (reference sequence). V lost 1 base and J lost 1; bases outside the gene matches: 0. The CDR3 has 14 residues. The CDR3 DNA reads as TGCAGTGCTAGAGCGGGGGGGAACACCGGGGAGCTGTTTTTT. Translating gives CSARAGGNTGELFF.

This clonotype was seen ten or more times. One end of the junction varies from germline; a read error may be responsible. V usage is TRBV5-1 and J usage is TRBJ2-1; TRBD2 is a possible D gene (6 bases). The CDR3 contains 13 residues. CDR1 is SGHRS and CDR2 is YFSETQ in the germline V gene. The CDR3 sequence: CASSQGGYNEQFF. As DNA, the CDR3 is TGTGCCAGCAGCCAAGGAGGGTACAATGAGCAGTTCTTC.

This clonotype was recorded at least ten times. The V gene is TRBV7-8, the J gene TRBJ2-1, with 9 bases matching TRBD2. This CDR3 has 16 residues. The germline gives CDR1 SGHVS, CDR2 FQNEAQ. Trimming took 4 bases from V and 4 from J; bases not matched to a gene: 8. The CDR3 loop is CASSSPAGGRYNEQFF. The CDR3 nucleotides are TGTGCCAGCAGCTCCCCTGCGGGAGGGAGGTACAATGAGCAGTTCTTC.

Remarks on this clonotype: Being one base from a much bigger clone, this may be a read error. Likely a read error: the CDR3 ends without its conserved phenylalanine or tryptophan. The CDR3 nucleotides read TGCAGCGGCAGGACAGCCGAGGGCGAGCAGTACTTA. This sequence encodes CSGRTAEGEQYL. The chain recombines TRBV29-1 with TRBJ2-5; possibly TRBD1 for D (6 bases). The DNA end lines up better with TRBJ2-7; the J call may be wrong. This CDR3 spans 12 amino acids. CDR1 and CDR2 (germline): SQVTM, ANQGSEA.

V is TRBV2 and J is TRBJ2-5; D not resolved. The better agreement between TRBJ2-7 and the DNA end casts doubt on the J call. The CDR3 extends over 12 amino acids. Germline V gene data show CDR1 as SNHLY and CDR2 as FYNNEI. Here the CDR3 reads CASKGRVYEQYF. In nucleotides, the CDR3 is TGTGCCAGCAAAGGTCGGGTATACGAGCAGTACTTC.